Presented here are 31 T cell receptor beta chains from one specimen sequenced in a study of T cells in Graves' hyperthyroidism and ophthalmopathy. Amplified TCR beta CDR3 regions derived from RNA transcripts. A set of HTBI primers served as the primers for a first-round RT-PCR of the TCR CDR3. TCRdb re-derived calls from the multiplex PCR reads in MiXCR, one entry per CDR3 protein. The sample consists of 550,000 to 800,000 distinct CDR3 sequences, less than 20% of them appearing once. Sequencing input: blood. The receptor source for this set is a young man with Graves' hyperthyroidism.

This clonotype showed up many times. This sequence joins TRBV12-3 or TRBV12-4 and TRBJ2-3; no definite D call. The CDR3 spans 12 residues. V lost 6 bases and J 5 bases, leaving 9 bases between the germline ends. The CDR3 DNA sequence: TGTGCCAGCAGCCCGGCTGGAGATACGCAGTATTTT. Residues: CASSPAGDTQYF.

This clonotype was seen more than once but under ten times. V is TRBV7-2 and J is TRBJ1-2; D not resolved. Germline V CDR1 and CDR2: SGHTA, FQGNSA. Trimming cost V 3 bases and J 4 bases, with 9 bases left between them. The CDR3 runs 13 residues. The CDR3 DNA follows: TGTGCCAGCAGCTTTGAGAATTTCTATGGCTACACCTTC. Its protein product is CASSFENFYGYTF.

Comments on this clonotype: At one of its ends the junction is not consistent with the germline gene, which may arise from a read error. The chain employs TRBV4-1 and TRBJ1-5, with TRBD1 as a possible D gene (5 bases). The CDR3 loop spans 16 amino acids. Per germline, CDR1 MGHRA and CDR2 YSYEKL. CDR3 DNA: TGTGCCAGCAGCCAACTCGGGGGGGGAAGCAATCAGCCCCAGCATTTT. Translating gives CASSQLGGGSNQPQHF.

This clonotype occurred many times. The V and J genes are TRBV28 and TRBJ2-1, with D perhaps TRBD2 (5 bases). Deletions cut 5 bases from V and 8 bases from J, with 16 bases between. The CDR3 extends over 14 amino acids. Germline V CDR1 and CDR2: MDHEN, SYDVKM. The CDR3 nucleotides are TGTGCCAGCAGTCCCATAGGGAGCTCCCATGAGCAGTTCTTC. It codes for CASSPIGSSHEQFF.

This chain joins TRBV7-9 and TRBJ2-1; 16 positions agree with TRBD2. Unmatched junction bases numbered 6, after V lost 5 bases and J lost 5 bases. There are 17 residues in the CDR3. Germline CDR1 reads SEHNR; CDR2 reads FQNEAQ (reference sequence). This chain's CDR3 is CASSPGTSGREDNEQFF. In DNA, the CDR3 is TGTGCCAGCAGCCCAGGGACTAGCGGGAGGGAAGACAATGAGCAGTTCTTC.

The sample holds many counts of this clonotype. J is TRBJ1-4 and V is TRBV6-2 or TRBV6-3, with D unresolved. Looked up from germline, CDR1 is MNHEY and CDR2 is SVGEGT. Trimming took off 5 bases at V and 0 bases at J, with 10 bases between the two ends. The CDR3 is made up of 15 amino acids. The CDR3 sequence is CASSTEDATNEKLFF. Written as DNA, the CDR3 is TGTGCCAGCAGTACCGAGGATGCAACTAATGAAAAACTGTTTTTT.

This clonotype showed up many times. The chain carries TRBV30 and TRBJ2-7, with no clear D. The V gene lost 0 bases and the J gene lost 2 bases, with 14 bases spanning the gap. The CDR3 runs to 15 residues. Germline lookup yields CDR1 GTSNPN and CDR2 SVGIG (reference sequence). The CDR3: CAWSVLPRTPYEQYF. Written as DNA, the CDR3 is TGTGCCTGGAGTGTACTCCCCAGGACGCCCTACGAGCAGTACTTC.

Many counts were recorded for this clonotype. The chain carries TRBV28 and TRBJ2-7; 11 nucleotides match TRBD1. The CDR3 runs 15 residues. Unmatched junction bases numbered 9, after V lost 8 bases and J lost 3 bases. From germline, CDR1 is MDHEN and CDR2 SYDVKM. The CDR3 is CASRAGGQGVYEQYF. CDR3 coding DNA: TGTGCCAGCCGCGCAGGGGGACAGGGGGTCTACGAGCAGTACTTC.

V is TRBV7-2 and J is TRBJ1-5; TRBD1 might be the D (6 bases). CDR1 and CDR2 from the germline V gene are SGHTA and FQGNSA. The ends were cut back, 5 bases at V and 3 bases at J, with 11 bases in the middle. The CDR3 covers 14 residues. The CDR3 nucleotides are TGTGCCAGCAGCGGGACATTGCCCAATCAGCCCCAGCATTTT. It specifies CASSGTLPNQPQHF.

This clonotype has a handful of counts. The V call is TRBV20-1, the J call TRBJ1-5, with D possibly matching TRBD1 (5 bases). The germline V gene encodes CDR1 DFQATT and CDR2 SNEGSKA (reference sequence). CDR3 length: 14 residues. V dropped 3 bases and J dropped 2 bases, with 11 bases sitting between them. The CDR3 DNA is TGCAGTGCTAGGACAGCCTGGGGCAATCAGCCCCAGCATTTT. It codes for CSARTAWGNQPQHF.

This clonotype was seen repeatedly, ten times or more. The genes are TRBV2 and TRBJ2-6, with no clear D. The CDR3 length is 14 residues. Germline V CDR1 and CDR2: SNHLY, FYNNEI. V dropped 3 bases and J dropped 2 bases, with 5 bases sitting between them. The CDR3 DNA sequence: TGTGCCAGCAGTGACCGCACTGGGGCCAACGTCCTGACTTTC. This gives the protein CASSDRTGANVLTF.

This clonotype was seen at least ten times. The CDR3 protein is CASSFVGSSYNEQFF. In nucleotides, the CDR3 is TGTGCCAGCAGTTTTGTCGGGAGCTCCTACAATGAGCAGTTCTTC. The chain is built from TRBV28 and TRBJ2-1; TRBD2 is a possible D gene (6 bases). The ends were cut back, 3 bases at V and 0 bases at J, with 9 bases in the middle. This CDR3 has 15 amino acids. Germline V gene data show CDR1 as MDHEN and CDR2 as SYDVKM.

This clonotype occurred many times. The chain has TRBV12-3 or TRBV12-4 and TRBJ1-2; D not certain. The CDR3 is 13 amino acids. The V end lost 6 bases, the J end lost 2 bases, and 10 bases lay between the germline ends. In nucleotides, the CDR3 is TGTGCCAGCAGCCCTGTACGGAACTATGGCTACACCTTC. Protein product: CASSPVRNYGYTF.

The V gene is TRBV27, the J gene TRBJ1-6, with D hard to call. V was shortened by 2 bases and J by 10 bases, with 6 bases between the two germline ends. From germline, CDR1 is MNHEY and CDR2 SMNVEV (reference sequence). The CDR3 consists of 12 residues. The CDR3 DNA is TGTGCCAGCAGTTTAGGAGAATCACCCCTCCACTTT. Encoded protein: CASSLGESPLHF.

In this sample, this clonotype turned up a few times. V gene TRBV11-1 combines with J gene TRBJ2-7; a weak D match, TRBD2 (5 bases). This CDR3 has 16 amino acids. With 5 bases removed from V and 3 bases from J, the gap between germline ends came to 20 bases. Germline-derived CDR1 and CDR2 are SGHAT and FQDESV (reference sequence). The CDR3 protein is CASSPQVASLGYEQYF. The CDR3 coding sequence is TGTGCCAGCAGCCCTCAGGTGGCTAGCTTGGGCTACGAGCAGTACTTC.

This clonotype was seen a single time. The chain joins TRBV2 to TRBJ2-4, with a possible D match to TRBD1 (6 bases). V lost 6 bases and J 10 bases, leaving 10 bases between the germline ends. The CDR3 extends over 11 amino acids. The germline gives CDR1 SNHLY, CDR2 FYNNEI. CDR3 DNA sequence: TGTGCCAGCAGCAAGACAGGTATTCAGTACTTC. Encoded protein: CASSKTGIQYF.

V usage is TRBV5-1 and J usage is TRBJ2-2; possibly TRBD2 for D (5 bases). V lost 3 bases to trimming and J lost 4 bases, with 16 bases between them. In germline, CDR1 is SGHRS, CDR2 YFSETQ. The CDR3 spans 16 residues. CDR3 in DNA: TGCGCCAGCAGCTCCCTCGGACTCCCACCCACCGGGGAGCTGTTTTTT. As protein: CASSSLGLPPTGELFF. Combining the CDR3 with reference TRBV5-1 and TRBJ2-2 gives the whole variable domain KAGVTQTPRYLIKTRGQQVTLSCSPISGHRSVSWYQQTPGQGLQFLFEYFSETQRNKGNFPGRFSGRQFSNSRSEMNVSTLELGDSALYLCASSSLGLPPTGELFFGEGSRLTVL.

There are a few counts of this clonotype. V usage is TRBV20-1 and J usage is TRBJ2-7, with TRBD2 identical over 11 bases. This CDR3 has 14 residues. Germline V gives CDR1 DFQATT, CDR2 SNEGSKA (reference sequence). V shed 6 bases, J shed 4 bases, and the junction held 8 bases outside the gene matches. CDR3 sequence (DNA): TGCAGTGCGCGTACTAGCGGGAGTTGGTACGAGCAGTACTTC. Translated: CSARTSGSWYEQYF.

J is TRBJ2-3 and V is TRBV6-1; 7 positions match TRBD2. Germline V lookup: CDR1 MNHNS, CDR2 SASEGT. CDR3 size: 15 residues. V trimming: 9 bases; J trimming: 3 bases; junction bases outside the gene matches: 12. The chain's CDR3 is CASCRGAGKTDTQYF. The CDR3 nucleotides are TGTGCCAGTTGCCGAGGAGCGGGAAAAACAGATACGCAGTATTTT.

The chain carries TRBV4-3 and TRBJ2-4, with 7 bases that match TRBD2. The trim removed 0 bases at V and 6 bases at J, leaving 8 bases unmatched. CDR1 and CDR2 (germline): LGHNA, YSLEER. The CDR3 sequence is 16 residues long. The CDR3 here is CASSQDWGGLGNIQYF. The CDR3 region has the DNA TGCGCCAGCAGCCAAGATTGGGGGGGATTGGGAAACATTCAGTACTTC.

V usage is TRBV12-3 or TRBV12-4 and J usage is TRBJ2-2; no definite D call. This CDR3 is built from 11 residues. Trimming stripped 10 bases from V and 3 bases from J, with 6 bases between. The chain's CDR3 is CATEDTGELFF. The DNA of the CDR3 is TGTGCCACCGAAGACACCGGGGAGCTGTTTTTT.

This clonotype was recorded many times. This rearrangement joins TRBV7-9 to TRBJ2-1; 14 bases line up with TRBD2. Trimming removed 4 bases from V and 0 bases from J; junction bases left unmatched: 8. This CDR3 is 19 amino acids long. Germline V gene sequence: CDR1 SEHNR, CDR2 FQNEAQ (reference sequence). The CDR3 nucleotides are TGTGCCAGCAGCTCCCCGTACGGGACTAGCGGGGGCTCCTACAATGAGCAGTTCTTC. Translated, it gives CASSSPYGTSGGSYNEQFF.

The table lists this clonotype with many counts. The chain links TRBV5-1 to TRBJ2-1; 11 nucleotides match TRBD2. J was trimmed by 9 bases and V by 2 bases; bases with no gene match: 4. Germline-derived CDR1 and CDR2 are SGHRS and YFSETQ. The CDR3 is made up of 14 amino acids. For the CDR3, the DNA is TGCGCCAGCAGCTTTAGCGGGAGGGCCGGTGAGCAGTTCTTC. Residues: CASSFSGRAGEQFF.

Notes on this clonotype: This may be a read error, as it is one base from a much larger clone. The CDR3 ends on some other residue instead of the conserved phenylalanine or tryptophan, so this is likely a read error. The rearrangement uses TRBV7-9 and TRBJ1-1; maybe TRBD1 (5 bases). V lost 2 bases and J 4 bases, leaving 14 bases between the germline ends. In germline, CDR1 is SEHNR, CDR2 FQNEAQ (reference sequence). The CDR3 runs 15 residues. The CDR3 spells CASSLIGGEVTEAFL. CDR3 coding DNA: TGTGCCAGCAGCTTAATCGGAGGGGAGGTCACTGAAGCTTTCCTT.

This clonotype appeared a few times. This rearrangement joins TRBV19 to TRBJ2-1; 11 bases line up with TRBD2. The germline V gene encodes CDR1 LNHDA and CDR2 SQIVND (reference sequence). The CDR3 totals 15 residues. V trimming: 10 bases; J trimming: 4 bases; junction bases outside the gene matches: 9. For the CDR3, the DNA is TGTGCCACCAAGACGACTAGCGGGAATTACAATGAGCAGTTCTTC. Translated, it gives CATKTTSGNYNEQFF.

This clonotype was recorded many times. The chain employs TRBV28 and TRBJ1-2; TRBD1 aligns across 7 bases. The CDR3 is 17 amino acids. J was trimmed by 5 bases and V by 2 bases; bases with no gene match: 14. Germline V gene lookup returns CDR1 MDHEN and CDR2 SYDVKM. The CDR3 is CASSLATRTGGLYGYTF. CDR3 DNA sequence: TGTGCCAGCAGTTTAGCCACGAGGACAGGTGGCTTATATGGCTACACCTTC.

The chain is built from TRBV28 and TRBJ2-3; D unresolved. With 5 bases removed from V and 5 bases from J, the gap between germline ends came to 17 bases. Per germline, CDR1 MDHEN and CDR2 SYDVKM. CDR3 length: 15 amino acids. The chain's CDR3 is CASSPRLGPRDTQYF. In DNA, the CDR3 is TGTGCCAGCAGTCCCCGCTTGGGTCCCCGAGATACGCAGTATTTT.

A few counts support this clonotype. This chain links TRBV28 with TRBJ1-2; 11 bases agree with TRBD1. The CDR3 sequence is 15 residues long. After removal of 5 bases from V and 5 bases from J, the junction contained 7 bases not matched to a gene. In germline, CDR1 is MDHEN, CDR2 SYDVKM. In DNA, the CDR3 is TGTGCCAGCAGTCAACCGGGACAGGGGGTTTATGGCTACACCTTC. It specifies CASSQPGQGVYGYTF.

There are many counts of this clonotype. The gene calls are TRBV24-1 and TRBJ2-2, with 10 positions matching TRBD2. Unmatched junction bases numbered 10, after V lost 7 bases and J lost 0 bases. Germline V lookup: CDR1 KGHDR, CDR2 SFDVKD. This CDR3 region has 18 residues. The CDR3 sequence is CATRGPPGLASNTGELFF. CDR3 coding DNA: TGTGCCACCAGAGGCCCGCCGGGACTAGCGTCGAACACCGGGGAGCTGTTTTTT.

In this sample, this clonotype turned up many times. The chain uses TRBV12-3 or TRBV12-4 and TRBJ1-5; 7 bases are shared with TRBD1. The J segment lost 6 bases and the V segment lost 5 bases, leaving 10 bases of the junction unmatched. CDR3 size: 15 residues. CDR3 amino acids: CASSRTPGDSQPQHF. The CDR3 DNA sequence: TGTGCCAGCAGTCGGACCCCGGGGGACAGTCAGCCCCAGCATTTT.

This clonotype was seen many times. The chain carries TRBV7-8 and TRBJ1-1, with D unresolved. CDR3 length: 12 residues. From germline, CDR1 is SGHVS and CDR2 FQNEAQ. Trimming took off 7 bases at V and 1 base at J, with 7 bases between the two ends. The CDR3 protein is CASTLGNTEAFF. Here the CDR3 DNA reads TGTGCCAGCACCCTGGGGAACACTGAAGCTTTCTTT.